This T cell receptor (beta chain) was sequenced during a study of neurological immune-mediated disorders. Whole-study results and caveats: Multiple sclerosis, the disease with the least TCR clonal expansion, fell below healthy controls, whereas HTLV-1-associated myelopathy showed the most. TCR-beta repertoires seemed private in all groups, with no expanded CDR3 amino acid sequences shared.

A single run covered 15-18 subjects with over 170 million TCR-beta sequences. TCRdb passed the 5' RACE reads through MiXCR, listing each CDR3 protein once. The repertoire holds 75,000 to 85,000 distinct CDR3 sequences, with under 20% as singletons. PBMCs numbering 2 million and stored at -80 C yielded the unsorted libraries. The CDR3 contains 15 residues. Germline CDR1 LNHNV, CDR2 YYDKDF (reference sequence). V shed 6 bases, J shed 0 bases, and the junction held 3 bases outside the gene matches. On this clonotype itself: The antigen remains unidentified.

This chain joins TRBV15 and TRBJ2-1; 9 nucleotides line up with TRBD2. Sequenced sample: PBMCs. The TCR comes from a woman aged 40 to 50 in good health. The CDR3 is CATREAGGSYNEQFF. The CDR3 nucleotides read TGTGCCACCAGAGAAGCGGGAGGCTCCTACAATGAGCAGTTCTTC.